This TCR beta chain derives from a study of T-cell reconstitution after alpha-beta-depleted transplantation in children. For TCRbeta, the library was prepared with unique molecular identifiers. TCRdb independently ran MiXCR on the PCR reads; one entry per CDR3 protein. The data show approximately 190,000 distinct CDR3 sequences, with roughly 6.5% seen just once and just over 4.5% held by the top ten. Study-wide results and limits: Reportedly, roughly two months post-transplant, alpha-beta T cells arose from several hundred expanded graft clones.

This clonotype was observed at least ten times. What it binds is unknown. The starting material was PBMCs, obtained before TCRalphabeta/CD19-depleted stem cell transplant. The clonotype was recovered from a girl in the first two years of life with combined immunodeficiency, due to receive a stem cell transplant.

The CDR3 DNA is TGTGCCTGGACAAGAACACCCGGGGAGCTGTTTTTT. Its protein product is CAWTRTPGELFF. The chain has TRBV30 and TRBJ2-2; D gene unclear. From germline, CDR1 is GTSNPN and CDR2 SVGIG (reference sequence). This CDR3 contains 12 residues. V was cut by 4 bases and J by 6 bases, with 9 bases left in between.